This T cell receptor (beta chain) was profiled in a study of blood T cell repertoires in COVID-19. Sequencing used immunoSEQ multiplex PCR; TCRdb keeps in-frame clones, though not all of them. The sample yields around 94,000 clones, 85% seen once. The germline V gene has CDR1 SSHAT and CDR2 FNYEAQ (reference sequence). The length of the CDR3 is 15 residues. V dropped 2 bases and J dropped 4 bases, with 12 bases sitting between them. Input material: peripheral blood. The rearrangement links TRBV7-7 to TRBJ2-1, with D maybe TRBD1 (6 bases). The sequence derives from a man aged 50-60 years with acute or convalescent COVID-19. The CDR3 DNA reads as TGTGCCAGCAGCTTACTCCATGACAGGTACAATGAGCAGTTCTTC. Encoded protein: CASSLLHDRYNEQFF. Full variable domain (outside the CDR3, taken from reference TRBV7-7 and TRBJ2-1): GAGVSQSPRYKVTKRGQDVTLRCDPISSHATLYWYQQALGQGPEFLTYFNYEAQPDKSGLPSDRFSAERPEGSISTLTIQRTEQRDSAMYRCASSLLHDRYNEQFFGPGTRLTVL.